A selection of T cell receptor beta chains follows, all from one sample in a study of blood T cell repertoires in COVID-19. TCRdb keeps only in-frame clones here, not all; method: immunoSEQ multiplex PCR. Altogether 50,000 to 70,000 clones are present, about 90% being singletons, with the ten largest covering roughly 2.4%. Sequencing was carried out using peripheral blood. These receptor sequences come from a man in his sixties with acute or convalescent COVID-19. Both conserved end residues are part of each CDR3. The D gene is left open where the match is weak. Not every row has a clone size; where given, it reads once, few, many or a size class.

>TRBV6-5|TRBJ2-6|.|.
TGTGCCAGCAGCCCCTGGGGCGGTGGGGCCAACGTCCTGACTTTC
CASSPWGGGANVLTF
>TRBV5-6|TRBJ1-1|.|.
TGTGCCAGCAGCTTGAGCTCCTTTGAAGCTTTCTTT
CASSLSSFEAFF
>TRBV10-3|TRBJ2-7|.|.
TGTGCCATCAGTAGACTAGGACAGGTAGACTACGAGCAGTACTTC
CAISRLGQVDYEQYF
>TRBV7-9|TRBJ1-1|.|.
TGTGCCAGCAGTCATTTAGGGGTGGACACTTCTACTGAAGCTTTCTTT
CASSHLGVDTSTEAFF
>TRBV6-2/TRBV6-3|TRBJ2-3|few|TRBD1
TGTGCCAGCAGCATTCTTACCGGGACAGGGTCTTCAGATACGCAGTATTTT
CASSILTGTGSSDTQYF
>TRBV29-1|TRBJ2-2|.|.
TGCAGCGTCCTTATGAGCTTTAACACCGGGGAGCTGTTTTTT
CSVLMSFNTGELFF
>TRBV6-2/TRBV6-3|TRBJ2-7|.|.
TGTGCCAGCAGCCCGAGCTCCTACGAGCAGTACTTC
CASSPSSYEQYF
>TRBV7-9|TRBJ1-5|.|TRBD1
TGTGCCAGCAGCAAAGGAGACAGGGGAACCGGGCAGCCCCAGCATTTT
CASSKGDRGTGQPQHF
>TRBV4-2|TRBJ1-5|once|.
TGTGCCAGCAGCTACCGCCTAGATAGCAATCAGCCCCAGCATTTT
CASSYRLDSNQPQHF
>TRBV6-5|TRBJ2-7|.|TRBD1
TGTGCCAGCAGCAAGGGGGCGCGGTACGAGCAGTACTTC
CASSKGARYEQYF
>TRBV10-3|TRBJ2-1|.|TRBD2
TGTGCCATCACCGAACAACCGGGACTAGCGGGAGTCCACAATGAGCAGTTCTTC
CAITEQPGLAGVHNEQFF
>TRBV19|TRBJ1-2|.|.
TGTGCCAGTAGTATAGATTTCGTCGGCCGGGGTAGCGGCTACACCTTC
CASSIDFVGRGSGYTF
>TRBV7-2|TRBJ2-1|.|.
TGTGCCAGCAGTCAGGGGTTTAATGAGCAGTTCTTC
CASSQGFNEQFF
>TRBV29-1|TRBJ2-1|.|.
TGCAGCGTAGTCAGGGACACCTACAATGAGCAGTTCTTC
CSVVRDTYNEQFF
>TRBV2|TRBJ1-5|.|.
TGTGCCAGCAGTGGAGATACTAGCAATCAGCCCCAGCATTTT
CASSGDTSNQPQHF
>TRBV29-1|TRBJ2-5|.|.
TGCAGCGTGGGGGCCCAAGAGACCCAGTACTTC
CSVGAQETQYF
>TRBV7-2|TRBJ1-2|.|TRBD1
TGTGCCAGCAGCACTCGGACAGGGGCTACCTATGGCTACACCTTC
CASSTRTGATYGYTF
>TRBV6-2/TRBV6-3|TRBJ1-5|.|TRBD1
TGTGCCAGCAGCCAAGACAGGGGGGGCAATCAGCCCCAGCATTTT
CASSQDRGGNQPQHF
>TRBV24-1|TRBJ2-3|.|.
TGTGCCACCAGTGCCCCATCTCGCGGCACAGATACGCAGTATTTT
CATSAPSRGTDTQYF
>TRBV12-5|TRBJ2-5|.|.
TGTGCTAGTGGTTTCCTTCCCCGGGAGACCCAGTACTTC
CASGFLPRETQYF
>TRBV25-1|TRBJ1-4|.|TRBD1
TGTGCCAGCAGTGGTTTCAGGGGGGATAATGAAAAACTGTTTTTT
CASSGFRGDNEKLFF
>TRBV29-1|TRBJ1-1|.|.
TGCAGCGTTGAAAAGAGGGTCGTGAACACTGAAGCTTTCTTT
CSVEKRVVNTEAFF
>TRBV7-2|TRBJ2-7|.|TRBD2
TGTGCCAGCAGCTTATTCGGGACTAGCGGTGTGCGCTACGAGCAGTACTTC
CASSLFGTSGVRYEQYF
>TRBV20-1|TRBJ2-2|once|TRBD2
TGCAGTGCTAGTTCCGGACTAGAAATAGGGGAGCTGTTTTTT
CSASSGLEIGELFF
>TRBV7-8|TRBJ1-1|.|.
TGTGCCAGCAGCGTAAGGGGGTCCCTCGAAGCTTTCTTT
CASSVRGSLEAFF
>TRBV27|TRBJ2-7|.|TRBD2
TGTGCCAGCAGTTTTGCGGGAGGGCCTTCCCAACTGGGCCACGAGCAGTACTTC
CASSFAGGPSQLGHEQYF
>TRBV6-5|TRBJ1-4|.|.
TGTGCCAGCAGTTACAGCGGCATTGCAACTAATGAAAAACTGTTTTTT
CASSYSGIATNEKLFF
>TRBV5-4|TRBJ1-2|.|TRBD1
TGTGCCAGCAGCTTGGTGACAGGGGACGGCTACACCTTC
CASSLVTGDGYTF
>TRBV19|TRBJ1-5|.|TRBD1
TGTGCCAGTAGTCCACGGACAGGGGGCCTAACTAGCAATCAGCCCCAGCATTTT
CASSPRTGGLTSNQPQHF
>TRBV7-9|TRBJ2-7|.|.
TGTGCCAGCAGCCCCGATATCGACAGGTCCTACGAGCAGTACTTC
CASSPDIDRSYEQYF
>TRBV19|TRBJ2-3|.|TRBD2
TGCGGGAGGGGGACTTGTCGAAGGTCTATAGGCAATACGCAGTATTTT
CGRGTCRRSIGNTQYF
>TRBV27|TRBJ1-1|.|.
TGTGCCAGCAGCATTAGCGGGGAGACTGAAGCTTTCTTT
CASSISGETEAFF
>TRBV7-9|TRBJ1-2|.|.
TGTGCCAGCAGCAACAGGGACTATGGCTACACCTTC
CASSNRDYGYTF
>TRBV12-5|TRBJ1-1|.|TRBD1
TGTGCTAGTGGAAATAACAGGGGGGAGCACACTGAAGCTTTCTTT
CASGNNRGEHTEAFF
>TRBV28|TRBJ1-4|.|.
TGTGCCAGCAGGTCCCCGGGGGTTGCAACTAATGAAAAACTGTTTTTT
CASRSPGVATNEKLFF
>TRBV28|TRBJ2-3|.|TRBD1
TGTGCCAGCTACGACAGGGGTGCTAGCACAGATACGCAGTATTTT
CASYDRGASTDTQYF
>TRBV6-4|TRBJ2-1|.|TRBD2
TGTGCCAGCAGCCCTGAGGCGAGCGGGAGTAGGAATGAGCAGTTCTTC
CASSPEASGSRNEQFF
>TRBV14|TRBJ1-4|.|TRBD1
TGTGCCAGCAGCCAAGAGAAGTGGGACAGCCTGGGTGAAAAACTGTTTTTT
CASSQEKWDSLGEKLFF
>TRBV21-1|TRBJ2-7|.|.
TGTGCCCCCACGGGGGGGGGAGGGGGTAGCTCCTACGAGCAGTACTTC
CAPTGGGGGSSYEQYF
>TRBV7-3|TRBJ1-5|once|.
TGTGCCAGCAGCTCACCCGGCAGGGCATATAGCAATCAGCCCCAGCATTTT
CASSSPGRAYSNQPQHF
>TRBV7-2|TRBJ1-5|.|.
TGTGCCAGCAGCTTAGCATCGGGTGATCAGCCCCAGCATTTT
CASSLASGDQPQHF
>TRBV5-8|TRBJ1-6|.|.
TGTGCCAGCAGCTGGACCGGACAAGACTTTTCACCCCTCCACTTT
CASSWTGQDFSPLHF
>TRBV2|TRBJ2-2|.|TRBD1
TGTGCCAGCAGTGAGCAGGGGGCGATCGGGGAGCTGTTTTTT
CASSEQGAIGELFF
>TRBV12-3/TRBV12-4|TRBJ1-1|.|.
TGTGCCAGCAGTTTATCCATGAACACTGAAGCTTTCTTT
CASSLSMNTEAFF
>TRBV24-1|TRBJ1-4|.|.
TGTGCCACCAGTAGTGGTGGGGGCCGGCTGTTTTTT
CATSSGGGRLFF
>TRBV6-5|TRBJ1-3|.|.
TGTGCCAGCAGTCCTACAGCTACCTCTGGAAACACCATATATTTT
CASSPTATSGNTIYF
>TRBV3-1/TRBV3-2|TRBJ2-1|.|TRBD2
TGTGCCAGCAGCCTCGAGACCCGACTAGCGGGAGGCAATGAGCAGTTCTTC
CASSLETRLAGGNEQFF
>TRBV3-1/TRBV3-2|TRBJ1-1|.|.
TGTGCCAGCAGCCAAGGAAGAGACACTGAAGCTTTCTTT
CASSQGRDTEAFF
>TRBV9|TRBJ1-3|.|TRBD1
TGTGCCAGCAGCCCCCAGACAGGGGGAGTTGGAAACACCATATATTTT
CASSPQTGGVGNTIYF
>TRBV27|TRBJ1-1|.|TRBD1
TGTGCCAGCAGTGCCGGACAGGGAGGGGAGGCTTTCTTT
CASSAGQGGEAFF
>TRBV28|TRBJ2-7|.|TRBD2
TGTGCCAGCAGTCCCAGCGGGACTGGGGAGCAGTACTTC
CASSPSGTGEQYF
>TRBV9|TRBJ2-1|.|TRBD2
TGTGCCAGCAGCGTAGTGGGGGGAGGGAACAATGAGCAGTTCTTC
CASSVVGGGNNEQFF
>TRBV15|TRBJ2-1|once|TRBD2
TGTGCCACCAGCTGGACACGGACTAGCGGGAGGTACAATGAGCAGTTCTTC
CATSWTRTSGRYNEQFF
>TRBV28|TRBJ2-7|.|TRBD1
TGTGCCAGCAGTTTCCTGACCTCGGACAGGGGGCGCGGCGAGCAGTACTTC
CASSFLTSDRGRGEQYF
>TRBV30|TRBJ2-7|.|TRBD2
TGTGCCTGGAGCCGCCCCATCAGCGGGAGTGCCTACGAGCAGTACTTC
CAWSRPISGSAYEQYF
>TRBV21-1|TRBJ1-5|.|.
TGTGCCAGCAGTGACAGCTATAGCAATCAGCCCCAGCATTTT
CASSDSYSNQPQHF
>TRBV6-6|TRBJ2-7|.|.
TGTGCCTCTGGAGCCAGCAGTTACCCCCCCTACGAGCAGTACTTC
CASGASSYPPYEQYF
>TRBV9|TRBJ2-2|.|.
TGTGCCAGCAGCCCCCGGCTAGCTCCGAACACCGGGGAGCTGTTTTTT
CASSPRLAPNTGELFF
>TRBV11-3|TRBJ1-1|.|.
TGTGCCAGCAGCTTAGAGGGGGGGAACACTGAAGCTTTCTTT
CASSLEGGNTEAFF
>TRBV7-2|TRBJ1-3|.|TRBD1
TGTGCCAGCAGGAAGGACAGGGGGCGGGAAAACACCATATATTTT
CASRKDRGRENTIYF